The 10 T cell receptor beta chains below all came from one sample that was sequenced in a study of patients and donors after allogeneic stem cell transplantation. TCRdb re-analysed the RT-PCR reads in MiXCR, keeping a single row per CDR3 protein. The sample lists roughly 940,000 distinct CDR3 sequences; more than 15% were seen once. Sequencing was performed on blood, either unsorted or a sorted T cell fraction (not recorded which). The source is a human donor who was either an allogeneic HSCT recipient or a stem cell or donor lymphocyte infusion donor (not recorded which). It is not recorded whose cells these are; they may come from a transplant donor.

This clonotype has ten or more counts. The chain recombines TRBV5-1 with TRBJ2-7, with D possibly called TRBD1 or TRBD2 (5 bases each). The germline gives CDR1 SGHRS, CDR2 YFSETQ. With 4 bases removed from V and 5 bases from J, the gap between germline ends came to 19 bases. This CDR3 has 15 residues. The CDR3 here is CASSPERGWGNEQYF. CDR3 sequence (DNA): TGCGCCAGCAGCCCTGAGAGGGGTTGGGGGAACGAGCAGTACTTC.

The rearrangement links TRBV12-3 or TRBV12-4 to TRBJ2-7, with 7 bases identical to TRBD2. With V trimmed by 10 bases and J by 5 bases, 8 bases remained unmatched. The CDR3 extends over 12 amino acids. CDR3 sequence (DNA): TGTGCCACAAGCGCGGGAGCCCACGAGCAGTACTTC. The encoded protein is CATSAGAHEQYF.

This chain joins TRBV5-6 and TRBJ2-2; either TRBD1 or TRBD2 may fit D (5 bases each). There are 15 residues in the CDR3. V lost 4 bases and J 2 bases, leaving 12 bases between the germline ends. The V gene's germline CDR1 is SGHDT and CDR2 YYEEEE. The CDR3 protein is CASSLEWDNTGELFF. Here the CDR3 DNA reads TGTGCCAGCAGCCTAGAGTGGGACAACACCGGGGAGCTGTTTTTT.

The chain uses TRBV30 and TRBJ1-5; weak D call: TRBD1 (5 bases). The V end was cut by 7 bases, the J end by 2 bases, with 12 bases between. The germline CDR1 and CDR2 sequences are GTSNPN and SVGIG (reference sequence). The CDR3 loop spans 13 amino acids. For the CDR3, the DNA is TGTGCCTTCGCAGGGAGTGGCAATCAGCCCCAGCATTTT. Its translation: CAFAGSGNQPQHF.

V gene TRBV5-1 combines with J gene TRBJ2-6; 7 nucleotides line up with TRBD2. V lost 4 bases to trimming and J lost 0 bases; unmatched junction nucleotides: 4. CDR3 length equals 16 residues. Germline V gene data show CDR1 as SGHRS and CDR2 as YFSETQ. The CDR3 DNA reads TGCGCCAGCAGCGAAGGCGGGGGCTCTGGGGCCAACGTCCTGACTTTC. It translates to CASSEGGGSGANVLTF.

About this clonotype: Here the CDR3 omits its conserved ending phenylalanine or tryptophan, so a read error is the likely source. This chain's CDR3 is CASRPGGGPNYGYTL. As DNA, the CDR3 is TGTGCCAGCAGGCCGGGCGGGGGCCCTAACTATGGCTACACCCTC. The chain is built from TRBV12-3 or TRBV12-4 and TRBJ1-2; the D gene is possibly TRBD1 (6 bases). V lost 6 bases to trimming and J lost 0 bases, with 14 bases between them. The CDR3 runs 15 residues.

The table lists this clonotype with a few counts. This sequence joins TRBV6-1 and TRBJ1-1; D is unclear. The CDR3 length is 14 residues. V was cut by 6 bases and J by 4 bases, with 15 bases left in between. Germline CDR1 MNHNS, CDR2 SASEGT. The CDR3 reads CASSRARPTTEAFF. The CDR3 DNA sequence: TGTGCCAGCAGCCGTGCCAGGCCCACCACTGAAGCTTTCTTT.

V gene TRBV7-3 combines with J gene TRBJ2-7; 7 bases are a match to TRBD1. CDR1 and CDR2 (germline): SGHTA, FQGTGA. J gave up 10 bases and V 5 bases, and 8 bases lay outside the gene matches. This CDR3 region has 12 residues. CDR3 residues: CASSLGAGGQYF. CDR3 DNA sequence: TGTGCCAGCAGCCTAGGGGCAGGGGGTCAGTACTTC.

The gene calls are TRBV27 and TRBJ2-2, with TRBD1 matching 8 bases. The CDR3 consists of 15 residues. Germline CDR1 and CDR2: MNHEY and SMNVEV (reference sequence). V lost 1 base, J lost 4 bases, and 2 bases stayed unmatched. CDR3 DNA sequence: TGTGCCAGCAGTTTATACGGACAGGGCACCGGGGAGCTGTTTTTT. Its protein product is CASSLYGQGTGELFF.

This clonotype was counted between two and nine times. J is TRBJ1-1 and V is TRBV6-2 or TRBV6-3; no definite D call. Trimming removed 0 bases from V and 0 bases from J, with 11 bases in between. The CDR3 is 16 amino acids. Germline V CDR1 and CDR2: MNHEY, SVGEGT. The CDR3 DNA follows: TGTGCCAGCAGTTACTCATTTGGGATGATGAACACTGAAGCTTTCTTT. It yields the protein CASSYSFGMMNTEAFF.